The rows below give T cell receptor beta chains drawn from one sample of a study of response to subunit inactivated influenza vaccine. A single record per CDR3 protein comes from TCRdb applying MiXCR to the RT-PCR reads. The repertoire includes hundreds of thousands of distinct CDR3 sequences, around 16% of them detected once, and around a tenth sits in the top ten. Here the sequenced sample was PBMCs from blood, taken approximately 13 days after vaccination. The receptor source for this set is a man aged 50 to 60 who received an inactivated influenza vaccine. Each CDR3 is given with its conserved first and last residue. Fields, in order: J gene, V gene, D gene, clone size, CDR3 DNA, CDR3 protein. D genes are given only for firm matches. Clone size is not always given. Where it is, it says once, few, many or a class for expanded clones.

J gene: TRBJ1-1
V gene: TRBV6-1
D gene: TRBD1
clone size: NA
CDR3 DNA: TGTGCCAGCAATAACAGGGGGGCAGGTTCTGAAGCTTTCTTT
CDR3 protein: CASNNRGAGSEAFF

J gene: TRBJ1-3
V gene: TRBV15
D gene: TRBD1
clone size: NA
CDR3 DNA: TGTGCCACCAGCAAATACAGGGGAGAAGGAAACACCATATATTTT
CDR3 protein: CATSKYRGEGNTIYF

J gene: TRBJ1-1
V gene: TRBV12-3/TRBV12-4
D gene: NA
clone size: few
CDR3 DNA: TGTGCCAGCAGCCCCTCGGGGTTGGGCTACACTGAAGCTTTCTTT
CDR3 protein: CASSPSGLGYTEAFF

J gene: TRBJ2-1
V gene: TRBV2
D gene: NA
clone size: NA
CDR3 DNA: TGTGCCAGCAGTGTCGGCAGGGACCCCTACAATGAGCAGTTCTTC
CDR3 protein: CASSVGRDPYNEQFF

J gene: TRBJ2-1
V gene: TRBV7-3
D gene: TRBD2
clone size: many
CDR3 DNA: TGTGCCAGCAGTTTACTAGCGGGGGCCTACAATGAGCAGTTCTTC
CDR3 protein: CASSLLAGAYNEQFF

J gene: TRBJ2-7
V gene: TRBV6-1
D gene: NA
clone size: NA
CDR3 DNA: TGTGCCAGCAGCCGACAGTACGAGCAGTACTTC
CDR3 protein: CASSRQYEQYF

J gene: TRBJ2-7
V gene: TRBV20-1
D gene: TRBD2
clone size: NA
CDR3 DNA: TGCAGTGCCGCGACTAGCGGGAGGTTCTACGAGCAGTACTTC
CDR3 protein: CSAATSGRFYEQYF

J gene: TRBJ2-5
V gene: TRBV29-1
D gene: TRBD1
clone size: once
CDR3 DNA: TGCAGCGTTGGTGGGTACAGGGGGGCCCCAGAGACCCAGTACTTC
CDR3 protein: CSVGGYRGAPETQYF

J gene: TRBJ2-5
V gene: TRBV6-5
D gene: NA
clone size: NA
CDR3 DNA: TGTGCCAGCAGTTACTTCGCGGGACAGAAAGAGACCCAGTACTTC
CDR3 protein: CASSYFAGQKETQYF

J gene: TRBJ1-5
V gene: TRBV19
D gene: NA
clone size: NA
CDR3 DNA: TGTGCCAGTAGCCCCTCCCAGGGCCGGTGGCAGCCCCAGCATTTT
CDR3 protein: CASSPSQGRWQPQHF

J gene: TRBJ2-1
V gene: TRBV25-1
D gene: NA
clone size: many
CDR3 DNA: TGTGCCAGCAGTGCCCAACAGGGGAGGTACAATGAGCAGTTCTTC
CDR3 protein: CASSAQQGRYNEQFF